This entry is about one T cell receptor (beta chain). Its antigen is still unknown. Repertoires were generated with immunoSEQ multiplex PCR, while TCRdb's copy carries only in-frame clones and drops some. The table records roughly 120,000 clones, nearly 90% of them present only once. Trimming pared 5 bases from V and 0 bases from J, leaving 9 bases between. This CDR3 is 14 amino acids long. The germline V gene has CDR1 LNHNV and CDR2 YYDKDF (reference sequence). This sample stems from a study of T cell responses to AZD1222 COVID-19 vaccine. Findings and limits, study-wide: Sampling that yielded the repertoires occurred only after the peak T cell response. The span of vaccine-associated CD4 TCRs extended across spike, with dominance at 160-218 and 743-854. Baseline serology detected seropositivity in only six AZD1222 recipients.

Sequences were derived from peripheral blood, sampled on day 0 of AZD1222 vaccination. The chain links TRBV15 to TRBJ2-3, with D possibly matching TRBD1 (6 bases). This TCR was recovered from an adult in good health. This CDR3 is CATSQRGSTDTQYF. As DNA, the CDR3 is TGTGCCACCAGCCAGAGGGGGAGCACAGATACGCAGTATTTT.